This T cell receptor (beta chain) is drawn from a study of human T cells and chemical hapten exposure. This clonotype was picked up a small number of times. Time point meaning: pre-sensitization, week 0. Treatment meaning: therapeutic diphenylcyclopropenone sensitization with weekly scalp DPC. Each CDR3 protein gets one entry after TCRdb re-called the RACE reads with MiXCR. The data contain approximately 370,000 distinct CDR3 sequences, 4.5% to 5.5% of them seen just once; the ten biggest clones take up about 8.2%. CDR3 length equals 13 residues. The V and J ends lost 4 bases and 0 bases respectively, with 7 bases between them. Germline V gene sequence: CDR1 MNHEY, CDR2 SVGEGT.

The V call is TRBV6-2 or TRBV6-3, the J call TRBJ2-7; D remains unclear. The receptor was derived from a woman between 18 and 30 years old with alopecia areata. Some clones in this sample may be carry-over from other donors' samples. The source material was whole blood, sampled in connection with sensitization to the hapten diphenylcyclopropenone (DPC). CDR3: CASSFQSSYEQYF. The CDR3 coding sequence is TGTGCCAGCAGTTTCCAGAGCTCCTACGAGCAGTACTTC.